This TCR beta chain was found in a study of molecular identifiers for immune sequencing clone quantification. The bulk TCR libraries were made with methods described before and with listed TCR primers. TCRdb re-derived calls from the PCR reads in MiXCR, one entry per CDR3 protein. The profile covers roughly 320,000 distinct CDR3 sequences, with about a quarter appearing a single time and approximately 0.74% taken by the ten largest. CD8+CD4-CCR7+CD45RA+ sorting gave the naive CD8 T cells. The receptor's source is a human donor in good health. Some libraries in this study had Jurkat cell RNA spiked in. The source material was naive CD8+ T cells from blood, with Jurkat cell RNA spiked in. Subset indicated: FACS-sorted CD8+CD4-CCR7+CD45RA+ naive T cells.

CDR3 in amino acids: CASSTELNTGELFF. CDR3 bases: TGTGCCAGCAGTACAGAGTTGAACACCGGGGAGCTGTTTTTT. The V gene is TRBV12-3 or TRBV12-4, the J gene TRBJ2-2; no clear D gene. The CDR3 consists of 14 residues. Between the trimmed V and J ends, which lost 5 bases and 1 base, there was a span of 8 bases.